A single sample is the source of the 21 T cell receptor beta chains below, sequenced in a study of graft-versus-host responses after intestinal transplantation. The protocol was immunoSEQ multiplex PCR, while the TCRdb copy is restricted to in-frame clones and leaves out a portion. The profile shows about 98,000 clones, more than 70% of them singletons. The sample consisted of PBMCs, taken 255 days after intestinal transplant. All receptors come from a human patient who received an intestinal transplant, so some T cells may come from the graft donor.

The CDR3 DNA reads as TGTGCCAGCAGCTTAGGAGCGGTAAGCTCACCCCTCCACTTT. Its translation: CASSLGAVSSPLHF. The chain combines TRBV5-6 with TRBJ1-6, with D unresolved. The ends were cut back, 2 bases at V and 10 bases at J, with 13 bases in the middle. The CDR3 extends over 14 amino acids. Per the germline V gene, CDR1 is SGHDT and CDR2 is YYEEEE.

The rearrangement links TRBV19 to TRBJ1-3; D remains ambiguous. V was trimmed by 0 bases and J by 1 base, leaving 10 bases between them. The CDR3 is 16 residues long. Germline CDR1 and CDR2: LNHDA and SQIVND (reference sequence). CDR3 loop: CASSIEPAGSGNTIYF. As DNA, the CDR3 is TGTGCCAGTAGTATAGAGCCCGCCGGGTCTGGAAACACCATATATTTT.

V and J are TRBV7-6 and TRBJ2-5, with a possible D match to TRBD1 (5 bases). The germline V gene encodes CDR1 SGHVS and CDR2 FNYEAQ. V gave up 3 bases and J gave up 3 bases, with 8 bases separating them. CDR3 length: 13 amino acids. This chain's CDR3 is CASSFGHKETQYF. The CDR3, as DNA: TGTGCCAGCAGCTTCGGACACAAAGAGACCCAGTACTTC.

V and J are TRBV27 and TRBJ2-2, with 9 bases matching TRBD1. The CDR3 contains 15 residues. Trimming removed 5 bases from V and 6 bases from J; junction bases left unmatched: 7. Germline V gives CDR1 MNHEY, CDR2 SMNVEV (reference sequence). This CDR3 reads CASSLRQGGAGELFF. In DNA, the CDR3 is TGTGCCAGCAGTCTCCGACAGGGGGGAGCCGGGGAGCTGTTTTTT.

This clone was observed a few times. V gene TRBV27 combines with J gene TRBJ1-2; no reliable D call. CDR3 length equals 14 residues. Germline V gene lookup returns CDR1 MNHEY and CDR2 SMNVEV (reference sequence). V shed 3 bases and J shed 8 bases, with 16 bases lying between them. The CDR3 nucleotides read TGTGCCAGCAGTTTCGACGGTCTACTAGGGGGCTACACCTTC. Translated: CASSFDGLLGGYTF.

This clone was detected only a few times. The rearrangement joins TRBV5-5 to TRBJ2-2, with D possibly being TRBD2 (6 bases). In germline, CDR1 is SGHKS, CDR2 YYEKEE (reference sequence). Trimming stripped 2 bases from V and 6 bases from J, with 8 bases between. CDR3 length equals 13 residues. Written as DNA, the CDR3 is TGTGCCAGCAGCTTCGGGGAGGCCGGGGAGCTGTTTTTT. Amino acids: CASSFGEAGELFF.

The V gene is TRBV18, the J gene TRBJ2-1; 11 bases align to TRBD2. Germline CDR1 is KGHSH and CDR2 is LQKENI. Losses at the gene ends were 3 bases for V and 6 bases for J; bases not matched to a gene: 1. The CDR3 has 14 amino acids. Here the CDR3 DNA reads TGTGCCAGCTCACCGACTAGCGGGGCCAATGAGCAGTTCTTC. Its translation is CASSPTSGANEQFF. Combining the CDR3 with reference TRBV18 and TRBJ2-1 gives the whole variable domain NAGVMQNPRHLVRRRGQEARLRCSPMKGHSHVYWYRQLPEEGLKFMVYLQKENIIDESGMPKERFSAEFPKEGPSILRIQQVVRGDSAAYFCASSPTSGANEQFFGPGTRLTVL.

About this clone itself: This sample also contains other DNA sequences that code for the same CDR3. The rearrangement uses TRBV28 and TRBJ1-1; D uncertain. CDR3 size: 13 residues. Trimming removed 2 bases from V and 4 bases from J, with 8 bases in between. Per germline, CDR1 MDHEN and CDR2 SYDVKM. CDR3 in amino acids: CASSLGRFTEAFF. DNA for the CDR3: TGTGCCAGCAGTTTAGGGCGGTTCACTGAAGCTTTCTTT.

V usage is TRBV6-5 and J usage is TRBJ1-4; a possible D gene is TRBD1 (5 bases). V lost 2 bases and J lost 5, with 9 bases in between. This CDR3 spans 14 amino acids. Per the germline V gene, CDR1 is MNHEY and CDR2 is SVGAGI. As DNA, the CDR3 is TGTGCCAGCAGTTACAGGAACAGGAATGAAAAACTGTTTTTT. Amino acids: CASSYRNRNEKLFF.

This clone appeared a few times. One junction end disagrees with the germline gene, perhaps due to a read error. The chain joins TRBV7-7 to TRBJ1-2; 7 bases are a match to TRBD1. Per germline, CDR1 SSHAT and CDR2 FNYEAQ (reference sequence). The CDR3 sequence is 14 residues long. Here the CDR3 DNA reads TGTGCTAGCAGCTACAGGGGAGCTAACTATGGCTACACCTTC. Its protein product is CASSYRGANYGYTF.

This CDR3 is CASSFGGQGNQPQHF. The CDR3 DNA reads as TGTGCCAGCAGCTTCGGGGGCCAAGGCAATCAGCCCCAGCATTTT. The chain recombines TRBV5-4 with TRBJ1-5; D is perhaps TRBD1 (6 bases). Trimming shortened V by 2 bases and J by 2 bases, and 11 bases separated the two germline ends. CDR1 is SGHNT and CDR2 is YYREEE in the germline V gene (reference sequence). The length of the CDR3 is 15 residues.

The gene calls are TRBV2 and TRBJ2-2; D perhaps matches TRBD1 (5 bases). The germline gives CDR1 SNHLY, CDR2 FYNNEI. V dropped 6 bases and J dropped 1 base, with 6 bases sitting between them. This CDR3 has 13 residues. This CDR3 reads CASRTENTGELFF. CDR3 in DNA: TGTGCCAGCAGGACAGAGAACACCGGGGAGCTGTTTTTT.

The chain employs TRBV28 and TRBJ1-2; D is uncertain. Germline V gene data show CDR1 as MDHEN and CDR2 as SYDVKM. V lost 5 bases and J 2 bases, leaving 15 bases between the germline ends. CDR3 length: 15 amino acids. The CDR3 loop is CASSIPLGPNYGYTF. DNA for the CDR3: TGTGCCAGCAGTATTCCGTTAGGACCCAACTATGGCTACACCTTC.

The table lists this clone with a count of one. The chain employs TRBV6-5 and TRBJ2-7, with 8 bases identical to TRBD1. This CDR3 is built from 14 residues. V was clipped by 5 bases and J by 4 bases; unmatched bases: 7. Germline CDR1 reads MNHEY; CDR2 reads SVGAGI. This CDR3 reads CASSRRQGFYEQYV. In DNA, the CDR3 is TGTGCCAGCAGTCGCCGACAGGGGTTTTACGAGCAGTACGTC.

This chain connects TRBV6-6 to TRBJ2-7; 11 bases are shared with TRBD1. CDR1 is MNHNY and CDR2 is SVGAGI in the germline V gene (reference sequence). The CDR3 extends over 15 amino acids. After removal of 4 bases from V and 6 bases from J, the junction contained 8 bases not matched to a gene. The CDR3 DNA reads TGTGCCAGCAGTTCCCGGGACAGGGGGACGGGCGAGCAGTACTTC. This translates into CASSSRDRGTGEQYF.

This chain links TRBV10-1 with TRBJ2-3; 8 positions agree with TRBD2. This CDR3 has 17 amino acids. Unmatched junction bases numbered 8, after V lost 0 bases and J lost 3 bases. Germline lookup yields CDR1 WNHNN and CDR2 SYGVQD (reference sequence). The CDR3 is CASSESPGLGTTDTQYF. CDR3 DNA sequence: TGCGCCAGCAGTGAGTCACCGGGACTAGGTACGACAGATACGCAGTATTTT.

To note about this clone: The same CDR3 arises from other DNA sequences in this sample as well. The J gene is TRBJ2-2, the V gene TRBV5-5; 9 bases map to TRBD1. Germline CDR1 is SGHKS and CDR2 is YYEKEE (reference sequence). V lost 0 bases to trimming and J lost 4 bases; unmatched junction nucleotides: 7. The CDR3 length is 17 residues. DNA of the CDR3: TGTGCCAGCAGCTTGGACCCGGGACAGGGCGCCACCGGGGAGCTGTTTTTT. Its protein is CASSLDPGQGATGELFF.

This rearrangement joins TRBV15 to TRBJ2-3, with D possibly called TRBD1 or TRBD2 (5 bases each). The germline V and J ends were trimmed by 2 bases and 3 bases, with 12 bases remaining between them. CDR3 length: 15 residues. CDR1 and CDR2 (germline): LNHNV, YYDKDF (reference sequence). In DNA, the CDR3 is TGTGCCACCAGCAGACGGGGCGCATTGACAGATACGCAGTATTTT. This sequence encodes CATSRRGALTDTQYF.

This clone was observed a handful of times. The CDR3 loop is CASSFSGINTDTQYF. In DNA form, the CDR3 reads TGTGCCAGCAGTTTTTCAGGCATTAACACAGATACGCAGTATTTT. V and J are TRBV28 and TRBJ2-3; no firm D call. CDR3 size: 15 residues. Germline values: CDR1 MDHEN, CDR2 SYDVKM. Between the trimmed V and J ends, which lost 3 bases and 2 bases, there was a span of 12 bases.

The CDR3 DNA sequence: TGTGCCAGCAGTTCTCTGGGGCAGAATTCCTACGAGCAGTACTTC. It translates to CASSSLGQNSYEQYF. V gene TRBV4-2 combines with J gene TRBJ2-7; D might be TRBD1 (5 bases). Trimming pared 6 bases from V and 1 base from J, leaving 16 bases between. The CDR3 spans 15 residues. CDR1 is LGHNA and CDR2 is YNFKEQ in the germline V gene.

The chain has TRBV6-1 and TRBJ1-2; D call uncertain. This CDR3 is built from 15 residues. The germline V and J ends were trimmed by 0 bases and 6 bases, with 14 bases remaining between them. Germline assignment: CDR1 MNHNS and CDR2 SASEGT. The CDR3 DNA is TGTGCCAGCAGTGAAGCTGGAGGATTAGGGAATGGCTACACCTTC. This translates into CASSEAGGLGNGYTF.